This T cell receptor beta chain was found in a study of control samples from healthy donors and cancer patients. Assay: immunoSEQ multiplex PCR; the TCRdb copy retains only in-frame clones and omits some. The sample includes roughly 83,000 clones, roughly 86% of them seen just once. Source material: blood. The receptor comes from a woman aged 55-69 years in good health.

The CDR3: CASSVIAGRQATNTEAFF. CDR3 nucleotides: TGTGCCAGCAGCGTAATAGCCGGGCGGCAGGCGACGAACACTGAAGCTTTCTTT. The chain recombines TRBV9 with TRBJ1-1; the D is unclear. Germline lookup yields CDR1 SGDLS and CDR2 YYNGEE. CDR3 length: 18 residues. Trimming left V 1 base short and J 1 base short, with 20 bases between.